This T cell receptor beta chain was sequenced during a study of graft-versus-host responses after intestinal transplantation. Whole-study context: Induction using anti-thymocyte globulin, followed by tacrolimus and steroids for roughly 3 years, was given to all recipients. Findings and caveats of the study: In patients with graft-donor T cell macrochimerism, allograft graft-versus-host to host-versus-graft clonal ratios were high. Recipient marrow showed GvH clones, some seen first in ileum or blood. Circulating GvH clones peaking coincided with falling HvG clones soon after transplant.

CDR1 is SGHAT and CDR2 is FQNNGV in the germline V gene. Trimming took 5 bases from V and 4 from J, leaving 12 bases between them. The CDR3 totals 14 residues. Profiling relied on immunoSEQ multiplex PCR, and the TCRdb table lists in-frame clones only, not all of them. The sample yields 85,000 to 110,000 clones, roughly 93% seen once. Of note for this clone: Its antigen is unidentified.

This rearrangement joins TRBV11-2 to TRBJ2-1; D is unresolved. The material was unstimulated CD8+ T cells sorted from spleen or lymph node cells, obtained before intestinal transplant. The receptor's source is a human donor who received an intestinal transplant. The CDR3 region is CASSASAGYNEQFF. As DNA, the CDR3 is TGTGCCAGCAGCGCCTCAGCAGGATACAATGAGCAGTTCTTC. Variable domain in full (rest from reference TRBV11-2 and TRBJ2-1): EAGVAQSPRYKIIEKRQSVAFWCNPISGHATLYWYQQILGQGPKLLIQFQNNGVVDDSQLPKDRFSAERLKGVDSTLKIQPAKLEDSAVYLCASSASAGYNEQFFGPGTRLTVL.